Given below is one T cell receptor beta chain in context. Trimming removed 3 bases from V and 8 bases from J; junction bases left unmatched: 7. CDR3 length: 14 residues. Germline assignment: CDR1 LGHNA and CDR2 YSLEER. The record originates from a study of CD8+ T cells in alopecia areata. In each case, RNA was isolated and then reverse transcribed into cDNA as the sequencing template. Only in-frame clones appear in the TCRdb table, and some are missing; sequencing was by immunoSEQ multiplex PCR. The sample shows about 140,000 clones, roughly 80% of them seen only once. The treatment: oral pan-JAK inhibitor, 5-10 mg twice daily.

Sequencing used CD8+ T cells sorted from blood, obtained at week 4, from a patient treated with tofacitinib. This TCR derives from a human donor with alopecia areata. V is TRBV4-3 and J is TRBJ2-1; 7 bases fit TRBD1. CDR3 coding DNA: TGCGCCAGCAGCCACGGGACAGTCTGGGATGAGCAGTTCTTC. Amino acids: CASSHGTVWDEQFF.